The T cell receptor beta chain under discussion was sequenced for a study of blood T cell repertoires in COVID-19. Trimming removed 5 bases from V and 6 bases from J; junction bases left unmatched: 8. Germline V gene lookup returns CDR1 SGHTA and CDR2 FQGNSA. The CDR3 extends over 14 amino acids. Enrolled through a virtual design, the participants were between 18 and 89 years of age and came from approximately 25 US areas. In the original analysis: Reference gene primer amplification in the assay estimated nucleated cell counts. Profiling relied on immunoSEQ multiplex PCR, and the TCRdb table lists in-frame clones only, not all of them. D and trimming were read from the DNA, whereas the V and J calls and clone size are those reported in that table. Of 250,000 to 350,000 clones in the sample, 85% were seen once.

Sequenced: PBMCs or T cells enriched from blood (not recorded which). This TCR derives from a woman aged 50 to 60 who had recovered from COVID-19. V and J are TRBV7-2 and TRBJ2-7; 9 bases are a match to TRBD1. The CDR3 DNA follows: TGTGCCAGCAGCCAAGAACAGGGGGCGAGCGAGCAGTACTTC. Its protein product is CASSQEQGASEQYF.